Described below is a single TCR beta chain sequence and its context. This clone occurred once. Its antigen has not been determined. Base quality data are lacking; no much larger clone is found one base away. This sample was taken from a study of technical replicates of blood from a few donors (dated by TCRdb to between 2016 and 2019). The germline V gene (reference sequence) gives CDR1 as SGHNT and CDR2 as YYREEE. Measured from the cysteine to the phenylalanine, the CDR3 is 16 residues long. The only DNA kept is the CDR3, 48 bases in frame from the first base. Deletion took 5 bases off V and 0 bases off J, with a span of 16 bases between the germline ends. The method behind the library was the immunoSEQ multiplex PCR assay. TCRdb provides this immuneACCESS table in a form limited to in-frame rearrangements. Some clones are lacking; in checked studies, under half of them reflect an unresolved V gene, and why the rest are absent is not known. Counted in this sample were 67,000 or so clones; over 85% of them appeared once. Of the sample, about 0.35% falls within the top ten clones.

The source of this sequence is a human donor in good health. The sequencing input was T cells isolated from PBMCs. This chain joins TRBV5-4 to TRBJ2-3; TRBD1 could be the D gene, as 5 bases match. The nucleotide sequence is given as TGTGCCAGCAGGGGTAAAGGGGCGTCAAGCACAGATACGCAGTATTTT. It encodes CASRGKGASSTDTQYF.